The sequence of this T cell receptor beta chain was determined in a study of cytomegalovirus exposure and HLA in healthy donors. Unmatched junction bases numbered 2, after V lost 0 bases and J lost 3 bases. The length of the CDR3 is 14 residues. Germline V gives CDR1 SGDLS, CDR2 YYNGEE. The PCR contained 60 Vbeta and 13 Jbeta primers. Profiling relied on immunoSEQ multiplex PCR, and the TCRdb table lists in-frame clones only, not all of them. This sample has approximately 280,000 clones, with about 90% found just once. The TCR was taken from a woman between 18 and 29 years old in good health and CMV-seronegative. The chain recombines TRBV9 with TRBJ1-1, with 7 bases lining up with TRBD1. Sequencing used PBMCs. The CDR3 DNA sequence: TGTGCCAGCAGCGTAGAAGACAGGGACACTGAAGCTTTCTTT. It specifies CASSVEDRDTEAFF.